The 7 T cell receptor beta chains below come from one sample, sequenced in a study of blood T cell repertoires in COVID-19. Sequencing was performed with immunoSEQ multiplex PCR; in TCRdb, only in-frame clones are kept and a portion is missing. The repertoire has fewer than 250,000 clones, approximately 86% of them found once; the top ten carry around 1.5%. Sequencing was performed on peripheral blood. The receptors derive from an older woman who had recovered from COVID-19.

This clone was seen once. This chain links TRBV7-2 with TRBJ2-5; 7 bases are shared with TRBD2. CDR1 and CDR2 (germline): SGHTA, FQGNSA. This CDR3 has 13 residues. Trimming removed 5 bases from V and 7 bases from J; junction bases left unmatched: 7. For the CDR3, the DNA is TGTGCCAGCAGCCTCGGACTAGTCGGGACCCAGTACTTC. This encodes CASSLGLVGTQYF.

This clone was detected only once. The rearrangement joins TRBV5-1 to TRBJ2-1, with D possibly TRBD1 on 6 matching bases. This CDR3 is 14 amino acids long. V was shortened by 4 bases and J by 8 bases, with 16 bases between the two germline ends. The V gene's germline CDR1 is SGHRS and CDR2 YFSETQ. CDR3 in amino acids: CASSGQFGIDEQFF. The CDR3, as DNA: TGCGCCAGCAGCGGACAGTTTGGAATCGATGAGCAGTTCTTC.

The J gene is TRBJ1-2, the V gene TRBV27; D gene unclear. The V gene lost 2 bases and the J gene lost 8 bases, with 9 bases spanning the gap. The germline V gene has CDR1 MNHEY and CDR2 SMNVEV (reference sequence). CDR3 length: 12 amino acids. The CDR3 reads CASSLAGNGYTF. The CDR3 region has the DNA TGTGCCAGCAGTTTAGCAGGAAACGGCTACACCTTC.

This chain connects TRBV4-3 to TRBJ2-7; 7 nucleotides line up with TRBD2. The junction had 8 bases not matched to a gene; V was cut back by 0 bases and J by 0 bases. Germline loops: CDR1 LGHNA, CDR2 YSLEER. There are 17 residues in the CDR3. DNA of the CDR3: TGCGCCAGCAGCCAAGAGGCACTAGCGTACAGCTCCTACGAGCAGTACTTC. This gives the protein CASSQEALAYSSYEQYF.

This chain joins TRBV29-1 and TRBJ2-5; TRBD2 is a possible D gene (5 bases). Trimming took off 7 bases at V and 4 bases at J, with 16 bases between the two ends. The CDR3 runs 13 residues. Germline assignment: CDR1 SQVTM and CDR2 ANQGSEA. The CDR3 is CSAAGLAGETQYF. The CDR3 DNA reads TGCAGCGCCGCAGGCCTAGCTGGAGAGACCCAGTACTTC.

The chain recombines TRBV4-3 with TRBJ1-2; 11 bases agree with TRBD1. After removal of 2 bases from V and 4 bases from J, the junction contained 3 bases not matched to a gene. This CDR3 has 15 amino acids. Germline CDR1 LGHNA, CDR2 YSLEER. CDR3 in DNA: TGCGCCAGCAGCCAACCGGACAGGGGGCCCTATGGCTACACCTTC. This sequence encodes CASSQPDRGPYGYTF.

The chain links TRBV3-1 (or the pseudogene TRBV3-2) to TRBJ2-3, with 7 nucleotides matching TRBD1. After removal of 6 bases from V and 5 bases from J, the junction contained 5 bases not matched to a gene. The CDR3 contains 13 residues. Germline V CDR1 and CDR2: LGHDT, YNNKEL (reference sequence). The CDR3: CASSRQGVDTQYF. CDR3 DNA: TGTGCCAGCAGTCGACAGGGAGTAGATACGCAGTATTTT.